This T cell receptor beta chain originates from a study of T-cell memory formation after mild COVID-19. After 5'RACE with constant-segment primers, TCR alpha and TCR beta cDNA libraries carrying sample barcodes and UMIs were obtained. In TCRdb, the 5' RACE reads were re-called with MiXCR into one record per CDR3 protein. The sample contains about 190,000 distinct CDR3 sequences, around 16% of which appear only once. This clonotype has just a few counts. Germline CDR1 is SNHLY and CDR2 is FYNNEI. The CDR3 has 14 residues. V lost 7 bases to trimming and J lost 2 bases, with 14 bases between them. This chain connects TRBV2 to TRBJ1-1; D gene uncertain. Sequencing was carried out using PBMCs or a T cell subset sorted from them (not recorded which). The TCR sequence derives from an adult woman who had mild COVID-19 (a few samples of this study predate the infection). Cell type and time point are not known. In nucleotides, the CDR3 is TGTGCCAGCATCACGACACGGCAAAACACTGAAGCTTTCTTT. Translating gives CASITTRQNTEAFF.